The 8 T cell receptor beta chains in this list originate from one sample, sequenced in a study of beta chain features in type 1 diabetes. No antigen is known for these receptors. Findings and caveats of the study: TCRB CDR3 length was moderately but significantly reduced in all four CD4+ subsets of Type 1 diabetes patients.

Investigators reverse transcribed all isolated RNA, so they sequenced expressed TCRB transcripts. The assay was immunoSEQ multiplex PCR, and TCRdb's table has in-frame clones only and misses some. The table shows more than 250,000 clones, with roughly 13% occurring only once. Sequencing input: naive CD4+ T cells from blood. Receptors originate from a man under 40 with type 1 diabetes.

This clone turned up a few times. This chain connects TRBV29-1 to TRBJ2-5; D is possibly TRBD2 (7 bases). This CDR3 spans 14 amino acids. Between the trimmed V and J ends, which lost 7 bases and 7 bases, there was a span of 22 bases. The germline V gene encodes CDR1 SQVTM and CDR2 ANQGSEA. The CDR3: CSAQGRGGWWTQYF. In nucleotides, the CDR3 is TGCAGCGCCCAGGGGAGGGGTGGGTGGTGGACCCAGTACTTC.

This clone has only a few counts. The rearrangement joins TRBV19 to TRBJ2-5, with TRBD1 matching over 7 bases. This CDR3 spans 11 amino acids. V lost 6 bases, J lost 9 bases, and 4 bases stayed unmatched. Germline-derived CDR1 and CDR2 are LNHDA and SQIVND (reference sequence). Here the CDR3 reads CASSNRGAQYF. DNA for the CDR3: TGTGCCAGTAGCAACAGGGGAGCCCAGTACTTC. The entire variable domain, with the rest obtained from reference TRBV19 and TRBJ2-5, is as follows: DGGITQSPKYLFRKEGQNVTLSCEQNLNHDAMYWYRQDPGQGLRLIYYSQIVNDFQKGDIAEGYSVSREKKESFPLTVTSAQKNPTAFYLCASSNRGAQYFGPGTRLLVL.

The chain uses TRBV2 and TRBJ1-2, with D hard to call. The CDR3 sequence is 13 residues long. V was pared by 7 bases and J by 4 bases, with 13 bases between. CDR1 and CDR2 (germline): SNHLY, FYNNEI. CDR3 sequence: CASTGVSAYGYTF. The CDR3, as DNA: TGTGCCAGCACCGGGGTCTCCGCCTATGGCTACACCTTC.

Only a few counts were recorded for this clone. The chain is built from TRBV7-9 and TRBJ2-7; TRBD1 agrees at 8 bases. This CDR3 contains 13 residues. In germline, CDR1 is SEHNR, CDR2 FQNEAQ (reference sequence). With V trimmed by 5 bases and J by 7 bases, 7 bases remained unmatched. The CDR3 region is CASSQDRVGEQYF. As DNA, the CDR3 is TGTGCCAGCAGCCAGGACAGGGTTGGGGAGCAGTACTTC.

The chain uses TRBV5-1 and TRBJ1-3; TRBD1 aligns across 7 bases. Germline loops: CDR1 SGHRS, CDR2 YFSETQ. This CDR3 spans 14 amino acids. Unmatched junction bases numbered 7, after V lost 4 bases and J lost 6 bases. The DNA of the CDR3 is TGCGCCAGCAGCCTTGGGACAGCGCAAAACACCATATATTTT. Translation: CASSLGTAQNTIYF.

The rearrangement links TRBV28 to TRBJ2-3, with 12 positions matching TRBD2. V gave up 2 bases and J gave up 9 bases; unmatched junction bases: 3. The V gene's germline CDR1 is MDHEN and CDR2 SYDVKM. This CDR3 is built from 14 residues. CDR3 sequence: CASSLLAGGGTQYF. Here the CDR3 DNA reads TGTGCCAGCAGTTTACTAGCGGGGGGGGGAACGCAGTATTTT.

This clone has a count of ten or more. V gene TRBV29-1 combines with J gene TRBJ2-4, with 9 nucleotides matching TRBD2. V dropped 4 bases and J dropped 7; count of bases not matched to a gene: 5. Germline V gene data show CDR1 as SQVTM and CDR2 as ANQGSEA. The CDR3 runs 13 residues. The CDR3 nucleotides are TGCAGCGTTGGGGCTAGCGGGAACAACATTCAGTACTTC. It yields the protein CSVGASGNNIQYF. The variable domain in full, with the rest retrieved from reference TRBV29-1 and TRBJ2-4, is SAVISQKPSRDICQRGTSLTIQCQVDSQVTMMFWYRQQPGQSLTLIATANQGSEATYESGFVIDKFPISRPNLTFSTLTVSNMSPEDSSIYLCSVGASGNNIQYFGAGTRLSVL.

In its sample, this clone was seen a few times. The chain links TRBV20-1 to TRBJ2-5; D gene uncertain. From germline, CDR1 is DFQATT and CDR2 SNEGSKA (reference sequence). Trimming took 4 bases from V and 3 from J, leaving 6 bases between them. The CDR3 is 11 amino acids. CDR3 loop: CSAKAKETQYF. The CDR3 region has the DNA TGCAGTGCTAAAGCCAAAGAGACCCAGTACTTC.